The 25 T cell receptor beta chains below come from one sample, sequenced in a study of OX40 agonist ivuxolimab in advanced cancers. Some clones are missing from TCRdb's copy, which holds only in-frame ones; the method was immunoSEQ multiplex PCR. The data contain fewer than 85,000 clones, 90% to 95% of them singletons. The sequencing here drew on CD4+ or CD8+ T cells sorted from blood, taken in a trial of the OX40 agonist ivuxolimab. Receptors were obtained from an adult with an advanced solid tumor such as melanoma, head and neck, liver or kidney cancer.

The CDR3 reads CASRPSGNNEQFF. CDR3 DNA sequence: TGTGCCAGCAGGCCTAGCGGGAACAATGAGCAGTTCTTC. The chain is built from TRBV6-1 and TRBJ2-1; 9 bases match TRBD2. CDR3 length: 13 residues. Unmatched junction bases numbered 2, after V lost 6 bases and J lost 5 bases. CDR1 and CDR2 from the germline V gene are MNHNS and SASEGT.

V gene TRBV10-1 combines with J gene TRBJ1-1; D uncertain. The CDR3 length is 13 residues. CDR1 WNHNN and CDR2 SYGVQD come from the germline V gene (reference sequence). V lost 0 bases to trimming and J lost 3 bases, with 5 bases between them. The CDR3 DNA reads TGCGCCAGCAGTGAGTCGGCGGACACTGAAGCTTTCTTT. Translation gives CASSESADTEAFF.

In this sample, this clone turned up a few times. The DNA of the CDR3 is TGTGCCAGCAGTCTCGGACTAGCGGGAGGGGGAGAGACCCAGTACTTC. Encoded protein: CASSLGLAGGGETQYF. This chain links TRBV28 with TRBJ2-5, with TRBD2 matching 15 bases. CDR1 is MDHEN and CDR2 is SYDVKM in the germline V gene. This CDR3 region has 16 residues. Trimming cost V 5 bases and J 4 bases; bases outside gene matches: 5.

With respect to this clone: Other DNA sequences in the sample encode the same CDR3. The rearrangement links TRBV10-3 to TRBJ2-2, with TRBD2 identical over 14 bases. The ends lost 10 bases at V and 5 bases at J; junction bases unmatched: 15. This CDR3 comprises 18 residues. CDR1 is ENHRY and CDR2 is SYGVKD in the germline V gene. DNA for the CDR3: TGTGCCACACGGGGGACTAGCGGGAGAATTTGGAATACCGGGGAGCTGTTTTTT. It specifies CATRGTSGRIWNTGELFF.

The chain carries TRBV11-3 and TRBJ2-5, with a possible D match to TRBD1 (6 bases). The CDR3 is 14 amino acids. Trimming took 3 bases from V and 5 from J, leaving 13 bases between them. CDR1 SGHNT and CDR2 YENEEA come from the germline V gene. In DNA, the CDR3 is TGTGCCAGCAGCTTTGGGGGCTTGGGGGAGACCCAGTACTTC. Amino acids: CASSFGGLGETQYF.

This chain links TRBV28 with TRBJ2-7, with D perhaps matching TRBD2 (6 bases). The germline CDR1 and CDR2 sequences are MDHEN and SYDVKM. The CDR3 consists of 15 residues. Trimming shortened V by 8 bases and J by 6 bases, and 23 bases separated the two germline ends. CDR3 sequence reads: CASQTLPTGGAEQYF. The CDR3 bases are TGTGCCAGCCAGACTCTACCCACGGGCGGGGCCGAGCAGTACTTC.

The J gene is TRBJ2-7, the V gene TRBV28; 8 positions agree with TRBD1. There are 14 residues in the CDR3. Germline assignment: CDR1 MDHEN and CDR2 SYDVKM. Trimming at V came to 2 bases and at J to 6 bases, leaving 6 bases not matched to a gene. The CDR3 loop is CASSLGQGGSEQYF. The CDR3 region has the DNA TGTGCCAGCAGTTTAGGACAGGGAGGCAGCGAGCAGTACTTC.

This CDR3 is CASSLLSGGVHNEQFF. The CDR3 DNA reads as TGTGCCAGCAGCTTATTAAGCGGGGGGGTCCACAATGAGCAGTTCTTC. This rearrangement joins TRBV7-2 to TRBJ2-1; 10 bases map to TRBD2. Germline V CDR1 and CDR2: SGHTA, FQGNSA. The CDR3 contains 16 residues. V shed 2 bases, J shed 5 bases, and the junction held 6 bases outside the gene matches.

The chain combines TRBV5-1 with TRBJ1-3; D remains ambiguous. The CDR3 loop spans 16 amino acids. CDR1 and CDR2 from the germline V gene are SGHRS and YFSETQ. Trimming took 0 bases from V and 2 from J, leaving 12 bases between them. The chain's CDR3 is CASSLDGGSAGNTIYF. CDR3 nucleotide sequence: TGCGCCAGCAGCTTGGATGGAGGGAGTGCTGGAAACACCATATATTTT.

The chain uses TRBV7-7 and TRBJ2-6; D possibly uses TRBD1 or TRBD2 (5 bases each). This CDR3 has 15 amino acids. Trimming pared 1 base from V and 2 bases from J, leaving 6 bases between. CDR1 and CDR2 from the germline V gene are SSHAT and FNYEAQ (reference sequence). In DNA, the CDR3 is TGTGCCAGCAGCTTAGGAGGGGCTGGGGCCAACGTCCTGACTTTC. Encoded protein: CASSLGGAGANVLTF.

The J gene is TRBJ2-2, the V gene TRBV5-1; D is unresolved. The CDR3 spans 14 residues. V was pared by 5 bases and J by 5 bases, with 13 bases between. Germline lookup yields CDR1 SGHRS and CDR2 YFSETQ. The CDR3 protein is CASRILLGTGELFF. In DNA, the CDR3 is TGCGCCAGCAGGATTCTCCTGGGAACCGGGGAGCTGTTTTTT.

V is TRBV28 and J is TRBJ2-3; no clear D. In germline, CDR1 is MDHEN, CDR2 SYDVKM. The CDR3 spans 13 residues. Trimming cost V 2 bases and J 2 bases, with 5 bases left between them. CDR3 region: CASSLMATDTQYF. In nucleotides, the CDR3 is TGTGCCAGCAGTTTAATGGCCACAGATACGCAGTATTTT.

V is TRBV19 and J is TRBJ1-3; D is unclear. Germline V gene data show CDR1 as LNHDA and CDR2 as SQIVND (reference sequence). V shed 6 bases and J shed 0 bases, with 12 bases lying between them. The CDR3 covers 15 residues. DNA of the CDR3: TGTGCCAGTAGACCGTTGGTTGGCTCTGGAAACACCATATATTTT. As protein: CASRPLVGSGNTIYF.

The chain joins TRBV4-3 to TRBJ2-4; 7 nucleotides align to TRBD2. V lost 0 bases and J lost 7; bases outside the gene matches: 9. This CDR3 is built from 16 residues. CDR1 and CDR2 from the germline V gene are LGHNA and YSLEER. The chain's CDR3 is CASSQESPLAGNIQYF. The CDR3 DNA follows: TGCGCCAGCAGCCAAGAATCACCTTTAGCGGGTAACATTCAGTACTTC.

The chain carries TRBV6-1 and TRBJ2-5, with 7 positions matching TRBD2. V trimming: 6 bases; J trimming: 1 base; junction bases outside the gene matches: 8. Germline lookup yields CDR1 MNHNS and CDR2 SASEGT. The length of the CDR3 is 15 residues. CDR3 bases: TGTGCCAGCAGCCGGACCCTAGCGGCCCAAGAGACCCAGTACTTC. Encoded protein: CASSRTLAAQETQYF.

The chain's CDR3 is CASSLATAGGRVYSYEQYF. Here the CDR3 DNA reads TGCGCCAGCAGCTTGGCCACAGCGGGAGGGCGGGTTTACTCCTACGAGCAGTACTTC. This sequence joins TRBV5-1 and TRBJ2-7; TRBD2 matches 10 bases. Losses at the gene ends were 0 bases for V and 0 bases for J; bases not matched to a gene: 12. Germline V gene sequence: CDR1 SGHRS, CDR2 YFSETQ. This CDR3 contains 19 residues.

This rearrangement joins TRBV19 to TRBJ2-1; D may correspond to TRBD1 or TRBD2 (6 bases each). CDR1 is LNHDA, CDR2 SQIVND, per germline (reference sequence). The V and J ends lost 2 bases and 7 bases respectively, with 12 bases between them. The CDR3 extends over 14 amino acids. The CDR3 DNA reads TGTGCCAGTAGTATATCCCGGGGGCGTAATGAGCAGTTCTTC. Encoded protein: CASSISRGRNEQFF.

The chain links TRBV7-2 to TRBJ2-1; D unresolved. CDR3 length: 12 residues. Deletions cut 3 bases from V and 8 bases from J, with 8 bases between. Germline V gene lookup returns CDR1 SGHTA and CDR2 FQGNSA. The CDR3 DNA reads as TGTGCCAGCAGCTTCGGGTGGCATGAGCAGTTCTTC. It is translated as CASSFGWHEQFF.

The chain joins TRBV11-3 to TRBJ2-3; TRBD1 or TRBD2 may be the D gene (5 bases each). V shed 1 base and J shed 3 bases, with 14 bases lying between them. The CDR3 has 16 amino acids. Germline loops: CDR1 SGHNT, CDR2 YENEEA. CDR3 coding DNA: TGTGCCAGCAGCTTAGGGCCGGGGACCGAAACAGATACGCAGTATTTT. Its protein is CASSLGPGTETDTQYF. The variable domain in full, with the rest retrieved from reference TRBV11-3 and TRBJ2-3, is EAGVVQSPRYKIIEKKQPVAFWCNPISGHNTLYWYLQNLGQGPELLIRYENEEAVDDSQLPKDRFSAERLKGVDSTLKIQPAELGDSAVYLCASSLGPGTETDTQYFGPGTRLTVL.

CDR3 nucleotides: TGTGCCAGCAGTGAGGTGGCGGGAGTTAGAAATGAGCAGTTCTTC. This encodes CASSEVAGVRNEQFF. The chain carries TRBV6-1 and TRBJ2-1; 7 nucleotides match TRBD2. With V trimmed by 3 bases and J by 7 bases, 9 bases remained unmatched. The length of the CDR3 is 15 residues. CDR1 MNHNS and CDR2 SASEGT come from the germline V gene.

CDR3: CATSRGSVNQETQYF. As DNA, the CDR3 is TGTGCCACCAGCAGAGGATCAGTCAACCAAGAGACCCAGTACTTC. The chain is built from TRBV15 and TRBJ2-5; D ambiguous. The V end lost 1 base, the J end lost 0 bases, and 9 bases lay between the germline ends. There are 15 residues in the CDR3. Germline-derived CDR1 and CDR2 are LNHNV and YYDKDF (reference sequence).

The CDR3 DNA is TGTGCCAGCAGCCCCGTGGGAGGCCACAGTACGGGCATTCAGTACTTC. Its protein is CASSPVGGHSTGIQYF. The rearrangement links TRBV5-4 to TRBJ2-4; tentatively, D is TRBD2 (6 bases). Germline CDR1 reads SGHNT; CDR2 reads YYREEE (reference sequence). The CDR3 totals 16 residues. Deletions cut 4 bases from V and 9 bases from J, with 23 bases between. The full variable domain, completed using reference TRBV5-4 and TRBJ2-4, is ETGVTQSPTHLIKTRGQQVTLRCSSQSGHNTVSWYQQALGQGPQFIFQYYREEENGRGNFPPRFSGLQFPNYSSELNVNALELDDSALYLCASSPVGGHSTGIQYFGAGTRLSVL.

The chain employs TRBV7-2 and TRBJ2-1; D possibly uses TRBD1 or TRBD2 (5 bases each). Trimming stripped 1 base from V and 4 bases from J, with 14 bases between. Germline V lookup: CDR1 SGHTA, CDR2 FQGNSA. The CDR3 extends over 16 amino acids. CDR3 amino acids: CASSLVPGRGYNEQFF. The CDR3 DNA follows: TGTGCCAGCAGCTTAGTCCCAGGGAGAGGGTACAATGAGCAGTTCTTC.

This chain links TRBV29-1 with TRBJ1-5; D ambiguous. The germline CDR1 and CDR2 sequences are SQVTM and ANQGSEA. V was pared by 5 bases and J by 4 bases, with 18 bases between. The CDR3 sequence is 15 residues long. CDR3 bases: TGCAGCGTTCCGGCGAGGCACGACGGTAATCAGCCCCAGCATTTT. It translates to CSVPARHDGNQPQHF. Drawing the rest from reference TRBV29-1 and TRBJ1-5, the complete variable domain is SAVISQKPSRDICQRGTSLTIQCQVDSQVTMMFWYRQQPGQSLTLIATANQGSEATYESGFVIDKFPISRPNLTFSTLTVSNMSPEDSSIYLCSVPARHDGNQPQHFGDGTRLSIL.

The chain has TRBV7-2 and TRBJ2-3, with 7 nucleotides matching TRBD2. The CDR3 consists of 16 residues. Germline loops: CDR1 SGHTA, CDR2 FQGNSA. Unmatched junction bases numbered 7, after V lost 2 bases and J lost 2 bases. Here the CDR3 reads CASSLMGGAATDTQYF. In nucleotides, the CDR3 is TGTGCCAGCAGCTTAATGGGAGGGGCGGCCACAGATACGCAGTATTTT. Filled out from reference TRBV7-2 and TRBJ2-3, the complete variable domain reads GAGVSQSPSNKVTEKGKDVELRCDPISGHTALYWYRQSLGQGLEFLIYFQGNSAPDKSGLPSDRFSAERTGGSVSTLTIQRTQQEDSAVYLCASSLMGGAATDTQYFGPGTRLTVL.